This is a list of T cell receptor beta chains from one sample in a study of T cells in narcolepsy. The protocol was immunoSEQ multiplex PCR, while the TCRdb copy is restricted to in-frame clones and leaves out a portion. Found here are about 34,000 clones, more than 75% of them singletons; the top ten hold roughly 2.5%. The sequenced sample consisted of memory (CD45RA-) CD4+ T cells from blood. All receptors derive from a human donor in good health. Each CDR3 is given with its conserved first and last residue.

TRBV6-6	CASSQTGLSSNQPQHF
TRBV5-4	CASSRNGQGGEVRGYTF
TRBV2	CASSPNKRTGGWGYTF
TRBV6-6	CASRAGTGSIRTQYF
TRBV25-1	CASSGTSGLSTDTQYF
TRBV6-1	CASSEAPGGLSQDQPQHF
TRBV21-1	CASTLRADTQETQYF
TRBV20-1	CSGWATYEQYF
TRBV11-2	CASSLDNAGTVNYEQYF
TRBV30	CAWSNMVRQRDGYTF
TRBV9	CASSVGASDARETQYF
TRBV19	CASRGRDTEAFF
TRBV6-1	CASSGRTEGWEQFF
TRBV10-3	CAISGQAGVGNNEQFF
TRBV6-5	CAYAQGAKYEQFF
TRBV19	CASSTSSGVIDTQYF
TRBV30	CAWSRTYNQPQHF
TRBV5-1	CASSLVVLGSRGSGEQYF
TRBV6-6	CASSGAGRGSYEQYF
TRBV10-2	CASSAPRTGGNNYEQYF
TRBV4-1	CASSQEESGNTIYF
TRBV30	CACSKAGPYEQYF
TRBV10-2	CASRRQGFYNEQFF
TRBV29-1	CSVDYQRYSYGYTF
TRBV6-5	CASRSPDRDYGYTF
TRBV30	CAWRTGGQETQYF
TRBV5-5	CASSFVAGDYGYTF
TRBV27	CASSLWGRGPVYEQYF
TRBV30	CAWSQDTQAGNQPQHF
TRBV11-3	CASSLTSGRAQDTQYF
TRBV9	CASSFSSTYEQYF
TRBV18	CASSPLASGETQYF
TRBV27	CASSPTPTGRGYNQPQHF
TRBV5-4	CASSLWDGYTF
TRBV6-1	CASKKYDRDGNIQYF
TRBV29-1	CSVEGKGTSAYNEQFF
TRBV5-5	CASTDVAPGDEQFF
TRBV18	CASSPARSSYNEQFF
TRBV5-1	CASSRGGPGLTDTQYF
TRBV7-7	CASSLSGTGGMDTQYF
TRBV6-1	CASRQGARGEQYF
TRBV5-1	CASSLMGARVEAFF
TRBV7-9	CASSPQGESGYTF